This paragraph covers one TCR beta chain sequence. The data were taken from a study of blood T cell repertoires in COVID-19. Study as a whole: From T cells, B-cell-depleted T cells, or PBMCs came the material, which was cDNA or gDNA.

Germline values: CDR1 SNHLY, CDR2 FYNNEI. The CDR3 is 15 residues long. Trimming removed 7 bases at V and 0 bases at J, with 13 bases between. Some clones are missing from TCRdb's copy, which holds only in-frame ones; the method was immunoSEQ multiplex PCR. The sample carries more than 95,000 clones, around 83% recorded once. Sequences were obtained from peripheral blood. This sequence was found in an elderly woman with active or convalescent COVID-19. This chain links TRBV2 with TRBJ1-3, with D maybe TRBD1 (6 bases). The DNA for the CDR3 is TGTGCCAGCACCTTAGGACAGCGCTCTGGAAACACCATATATTTT. This gives the protein CASTLGQRSGNTIYF.